A selection of T cell receptor beta chains follows, all from one sample in a study of cytomegalovirus exposure and HLA in healthy donors. Assay used: immunoSEQ multiplex PCR; TCRdb lists only in-frame clones, some missing. In the table there are tens of thousands of clones, 91% of which are singletons. What was sequenced was PBMCs. These receptors were obtained from a man younger than 35 in good health and CMV-seronegative. Each CDR3 is given with its conserved first and last residue. A D gene is named only where the DNA matches it firmly. Not every row has a clone size; where given, it reads once, few, many or a size class.

d_call	clone_size	j_call	v_call	cdr3_nt	cdr3_aa
TRBD2	.	TRBJ2-7	TRBV4-2	TGTGCCAGCACCCCAGGGACTAGCGGGAGGATCTACGAGCAGTACTTC	CASTPGTSGRIYEQYF
.	once	TRBJ1-1	TRBV7-3	TGTGCCAGCAGCTATGGGGGGGCGAATGAGGCTTTCTTT	CASSYGGANEAFF
.	once	TRBJ2-7	TRBV19	TGTGCCAGTAGTCCAGAAGGAGCCTACGAGCAGTACTTC	CASSPEGAYEQYF
TRBD2	.	TRBJ2-7	TRBV7-8	TGTGCCAGCAGCCCCGACATCGGGAGGAGCTCCTACGAGCAGTACTTC	CASSPDIGRSSYEQYF
.	.	TRBJ2-2	TRBV4-2	TGTGCCAGCAGCCAGGCCGGGACTTTAAGGAACACCGGGGAGCTGTTTTTT	CASSQAGTLRNTGELFF
.	.	TRBJ2-1	TRBV7-9	TGTGCCAGCAGCCGAGTAGGGGGAGAATACAATGAGCAGTTCTTC	CASSRVGGEYNEQFF
TRBD2	.	TRBJ2-5	TRBV5-1	TGCGCCAGCAGCCCCGGACTAGATCAAGAGACCCAGTACTTC	CASSPGLDQETQYF
TRBD2	.	TRBJ2-7	TRBV5-1	TGCGCCAGCAGCCCTGCGAGGACTAGGTCTTGGGAGCAGTACTTC	CASSPARTRSWEQYF
.	.	TRBJ2-2	TRBV14	TGTGCCAGCAGCCAGACAGTAAAGTCAGTGTCGGACACCGGGGAGCTGTTTTTT	CASSQTVKSVSDTGELFF
TRBD2	once	TRBJ2-7	TRBV10-3	TGTGCCATCAGTGCCCTTAGCGGGAGCCGCTCCTACGAGCAGTACTTC	CAISALSGSRSYEQYF
TRBD2	.	TRBJ2-5	TRBV18	TGTGCCAGCTCACCGACTAGCGGGAGAGAGACCCAGTACTTC	CASSPTSGRETQYF
TRBD2	.	TRBJ2-7	TRBV9	TGTGCCAGCAGCGGGACTAGCGGCTCCTACGAGCAGTACTTC	CASSGTSGSYEQYF
TRBD2	.	TRBJ2-1	TRBV27	TGTGCCAGCAGTTTATCTAGCGGGAGGGACAATGAGCAGTTCTTC	CASSLSSGRDNEQFF
TRBD1	.	TRBJ2-7	TRBV6-5	TGTGCCAGCAGTTATCGCGACAGGGGGCACTACGAGCAGTACTTC	CASSYRDRGHYEQYF
.	.	TRBJ1-4	TRBV30	TGTGCCTGGGCGGGGTCGGGCTATGAAAAACTGTTTTTT	CAWAGSGYEKLFF
TRBD1	.	TRBJ1-5	TRBV6-6	TGTGCCAGCAGTTACTCAGGGGGACAGGGTCAGCCCCAGCATTTT	CASSYSGGQGQPQHF
.	.	TRBJ2-2	TRBV7-6	TGTGCCAGCCGTTTGGGGGCTTCCGGTCCGGGGTACCTTGAGGTAGTGGAGGAGCTGTTTTTT	CASRLGASGPGYLEVVEELFF
.	medium-sized	TRBJ2-5	TRBV6-1	TGTGCCAGCACGGGACATGTGGAATGGGAGACCCAGTACTTC	CASTGHVEWETQYF
.	.	TRBJ2-2	TRBV4-2	TGTGCCAGCAGCCAACTCCTGGGGGGGACAGGAAACACCGGGGAGCTGTTTTTT	CASSQLLGGTGNTGELFF
TRBD2	.	TRBJ2-1	TRBV7-3	TGTGCCAGCAGCTCCCCGGGACTAGCGGGAGGGAATGAGCAGTTCTTC	CASSSPGLAGGNEQFF
TRBD2	.	TRBJ2-1	TRBV9	TGTGCCAGCAGCGTAGGAGCGGGAGGTAATGAGCAGTTCTTC	CASSVGAGGNEQFF
.	.	TRBJ2-7	TRBV9	TGTGCCGGGGCAGGAGCGAGGCGGCCGTCCTACGAGCAGTACTTC	CAGAGARRPSYEQYF
TRBD2	.	TRBJ2-1	TRBV29-1	TGCAGCGTGGGACTAGCGGGAGGTGGATACAATGAGCAGTTCTTC	CSVGLAGGGYNEQFF
TRBD2	.	TRBJ2-2	TRBV28	TGTGCCGCCAGCAGTGTACTAGCGGGAGCCCTCGGGGAGCTGTTTTTT	CAASSVLAGALGELFF
TRBD1	.	TRBJ1-1	TRBV28	TGTGCCAGCAGTCCCGGGACAGGCAGGAACACTGAAGCTTTCTTT	CASSPGTGRNTEAFF
.	once	TRBJ2-2	TRBV29-1	TGCAGCGTTGAGGGTGAGGCCTCACACACCGGGGAGCTGTTTTTT	CSVEGEASHTGELFF
TRBD2	few	TRBJ2-5	TRBV29-1	TGCAGCGTCGATGCTAGCGGGACCACCCAAGAGACCCAGTACTTC	CSVDASGTTQETQYF
.	few	TRBJ2-3	TRBV5-1	TGCGCCAGCATAGAGTTCAGCACAGATACGCAGTATTTT	CASIEFSTDTQYF
TRBD2	.	TRBJ2-5	TRBV7-3	TGTGCCAGCAGCCCCCTGAGCGGGACTGGCGAAGAGACCCAGTACTTC	CASSPLSGTGEETQYF
TRBD2	once	TRBJ2-3	TRBV5-4	TGTGCCAGCAGCCCACGACTAGCGGGGGGCACAGATACGCAGTATTTT	CASSPRLAGGTDTQYF
.	.	TRBJ2-5	TRBV19	TGTGCCAGTAGTACGATCGGATCCGGGTTTGAGACCCAGTACTTC	CASSTIGSGFETQYF
TRBD2	.	TRBJ2-7	TRBV28	TGTGCCAGCAGTTTATTGCTAGCGGGAGTAGTAGAGCAGTACTTC	CASSLLLAGVVEQYF
TRBD1	.	TRBJ2-7	TRBV11-1	TGTGCCAGCAGCTTGGGACAGATCTACGAGCAGTACTTC	CASSLGQIYEQYF
.	.	TRBJ2-1	TRBV29-1	TGCAGCGTTGCCCGGACCATCCAGGGTGAGCAGTTCTTC	CSVARTIQGEQFF
.	.	TRBJ2-3	TRBV19	TGTGCCAGTAAAGCGGCCAGCACAGATACGCAGTATTTT	CASKAASTDTQYF
TRBD1	.	TRBJ1-5	TRBV6-6	TGTGCCAGCAGTTCATCCCGGGACAGTACCTCTCCCCAGCATTTT	CASSSSRDSTSPQHF
.	.	TRBJ2-3	TRBV7-3	TGTGCCAGCAGCATATCTAGCACAGATACGCAGTATTTT	CASSISSTDTQYF
.	.	TRBJ2-7	TRBV11-1	TGTGCCAGTAATAAAGCACGGGGCTCCTACGAGCAGTACTTC	CASNKARGSYEQYF
TRBD2	.	TRBJ2-7	TRBV10-3	TGTGCCATCAGTGAGTCACTAGCGTCCTACGAGCAGTACTTC	CAISESLASYEQYF
TRBD2	.	TRBJ2-5	TRBV5-5	TGTGCCAGCAGCTACAGCGGGAGTATGGGTGAGACCCAGTACTTC	CASSYSGSMGETQYF
TRBD2	.	TRBJ2-1	TRBV5-1	TGCGCCAGCAGCTTGGGGGCGCGGGGGTCCTACAATGAGCAGTTCTTC	CASSLGARGSYNEQFF
TRBD1	.	TRBJ2-5	TRBV11-2	TGTGCCAGCAGCTTGGTGACAGGGTCTCGGGAGACCCAGTACTTC	CASSLVTGSRETQYF
TRBD2	.	TRBJ2-3	TRBV19	TGTGCCAGTAGTATGGGTCGACTAGCGGGAGTCATAGATACGCAGTATTTT	CASSMGRLAGVIDTQYF
.	few	TRBJ2-7	TRBV11-1	TGTGCCAGCAGCACGCGGGGACTCATGGACGAGCAGTACTTC	CASSTRGLMDEQYF
TRBD2	.	TRBJ2-7	TRBV10-3	TGTGCCACCTTCGACAGGACTAGCGGGAGGGACCCCAACGAGCAGTACTTC	CATFDRTSGRDPNEQYF
TRBD1	.	TRBJ2-5	TRBV18	TGTGCCAGCTCACCCCCAGGGGGCAGGGGAGAGACCCAGTACTTC	CASSPPGGRGETQYF
TRBD2	.	TRBJ2-2	TRBV5-1	TGCGCCAGCAGCCTGACTAGCGGGAACACCGGGGAGCTGTTTTTT	CASSLTSGNTGELFF
.	.	TRBJ2-7	TRBV6-5	TGTGCCACCAATAGCGGATTGAGCGAGCAGTACTTC	CATNSGLSEQYF
TRBD2	.	TRBJ2-1	TRBV5-1	TGCGCCAGCAGCGTCCCCCCTGCGGGAGCTGAGCAGTTCTTC	CASSVPPAGAEQFF
TRBD1	.	TRBJ1-4	TRBV5-6	TGTGCCAGCAGCTTGCCCCACGGAGGGACAGGGGGCGAAAAACTGTTTTTT	CASSLPHGGTGGEKLFF
.	.	TRBJ2-7	TRBV2	TGTGCCAGCAGGGAGGACCGTCCCGCCAACGAGCAGTACTTC	CASREDRPANEQYF
TRBD1	.	TRBJ2-2	TRBV7-3	TGTGCCAGCAGTCCAAGGACAGGGTCGGTCACCGGGGAGCTGTTTTTT	CASSPRTGSVTGELFF
.	.	TRBJ1-2	TRBV28	TGTGCCAGCAGTTTTCAGGGCCCCCTTAACTATGGCTACACCTTC	CASSFQGPLNYGYTF
.	.	TRBJ2-7	TRBV4-3	TGCGCCAGCAGCCCCGGGACACAGGCGCTCGAGCAGTACTTC	CASSPGTQALEQYF
TRBD2	.	TRBJ2-3	TRBV7-2	TGTGCCAGCAGCTTAGCCGGGACTAGGATTCGGTATTTT	CASSLAGTRIRYF